Following are 27 T cell receptor beta chains from one sample sequenced in a study of cytomegalovirus exposure and HLA in healthy donors. Researchers ran the PCR with 60 Vbeta and 13 Jbeta primers. The table came from immunoSEQ multiplex PCR; TCRdb's copy has only in-frame clones and leaves some out. This sample has about 190,000 clones, with approximately 81% found just once. The sample consisted of PBMCs. The receptor source for this set is a man aged 50-60 years in good health and CMV-seronegative.

V gene TRBV11-3 combines with J gene TRBJ2-2, with 7 bases aligning to TRBD1. The CDR3 consists of 16 residues. CDR1 and CDR2 from the germline V gene are SGHNT and YENEEA. J gave up 5 bases and V 6 bases, and 12 bases lay outside the gene matches. The CDR3 sequence: CASRRDSLTGTGELFF. CDR3 coding DNA: TGTGCCAGCAGACGGGACAGCCTAACGGGGACCGGGGAGCTGTTTTTT.

The chain carries TRBV9 and TRBJ1-4; tentatively, D is TRBD1 (6 bases). Germline CDR1 reads SGDLS; CDR2 reads YYNGEE. The V gene lost 3 bases and the J gene lost 0 bases, with 6 bases spanning the gap. This CDR3 region has 14 residues. The CDR3 reads CASSGTATNEKLFF. CDR3 DNA sequence: TGTGCCAGCAGCGGGACAGCAACTAATGAAAAACTGTTTTTT. The full variable domain, in which reference TRBV9 and TRBJ1-4 provide the parts outside the CDR3, is DSGVTQTPKHLITATGQRVTLRCSPRSGDLSVYWYQQSLDQGLQFLIQYYNGEERAKGNILERFSAQQFPDLHSELNLSSLELGDSALYFCASSGTATNEKLFFGSGTQLSVL.

V usage is TRBV5-1 and J usage is TRBJ1-5, with TRBD1 matching 10 bases. The CDR3 is 15 residues long. The germline CDR1 and CDR2 sequences are SGHRS and YFSETQ. The V gene end was trimmed by 4 bases and the J gene end by 5 bases; junction bases not matched to a gene: 6. CDR3 in amino acids: CASSISTGGHQPQHF. The CDR3 DNA is TGCGCCAGCAGCATCTCGACAGGGGGCCATCAGCCCCAGCATTTT.

The rearrangement joins TRBV15 to TRBJ2-1; D might be TRBD2 (6 bases). The CDR3 sequence is 13 residues long. The germline V gene encodes CDR1 LNHNV and CDR2 YYDKDF (reference sequence). V was cut by 1 base and J by 7 bases, with 8 bases left in between. The CDR3 coding sequence is TGTGCCACCAGCAGAGGGGGGGTTAATGAGCAGTTCTTC. It specifies CATSRGGVNEQFF.

This clone was detected only a few times. The rearrangement joins TRBV9 to TRBJ1-2; no reliable D call. V lost 0 bases and J lost 7, with 7 bases in between. Germline CDR1 SGDLS, CDR2 YYNGEE. This CDR3 region has 12 residues. CDR3 bases: TGTGCCAGCAGCGTAGATGGCAGTGGCTACACCTTC. It yields the protein CASSVDGSGYTF. The variable domain in full, completed from reference TRBV9 and TRBJ1-2, reads DSGVTQTPKHLITATGQRVTLRCSPRSGDLSVYWYQQSLDQGLQFLIQYYNGEERAKGNILERFSAQQFPDLHSELNLSSLELGDSALYFCASSVDGSGYTFGSGTRLTVV.

As regards this clone: Its ends do not fully match the called genes, so a read error is possible. V is TRBV7-9 and J is TRBJ1-5; D is possibly TRBD1 (6 bases). Germline V gene lookup returns CDR1 SEHNR and CDR2 FQNEAQ (reference sequence). This CDR3 contains 15 residues. Written as DNA, the CDR3 is TGTTCCAGCAGCTTATCAGGGGCCTTCAATCAGCCCCAGCATTTT. Protein sequence: CSSSLSGAFNQPQHF.

This chain joins TRBV14 and TRBJ1-1; D gene uncertain. With 4 bases removed from V and 5 bases from J, the gap between germline ends came to 8 bases. The germline CDR1 and CDR2 sequences are SGHDN and FVKESK. The CDR3 contains 12 residues. The CDR3 spells CASSRVRTEAFF. CDR3 nucleotides: TGTGCCAGCAGCCGGGTCAGGACTGAAGCTTTCTTT.

This chain links TRBV27 with TRBJ2-5; TRBD1 agrees at 8 bases. Judging by the DNA end, TRBJ2-7 fits better; the J call may be wrong. Germline V CDR1 and CDR2: MNHEY, SMNVEV (reference sequence). The CDR3 is made up of 14 amino acids. CDR3 loop: CASSYRGNSYEQYF. The CDR3 DNA reads as TGTGCCAGCAGCTACAGGGGGAATTCTTACGAGCAGTACTTC.

The chain carries TRBV7-9 and TRBJ1-2; 7 bases line up with TRBD1. Germline V gene data show CDR1 as SEHNR and CDR2 as FQNEAQ (reference sequence). With V trimmed by 1 base and J by 9 bases, 2 bases remained unmatched. CDR3 size: 12 residues. The DNA for the CDR3 is TGTGCCAGCAGCTTAGACAGGGGTCGCTACACCTTC. Encoded protein: CASSLDRGRYTF.

The chain recombines TRBV7-9 with TRBJ2-3, with 11 bases fitting TRBD2. The germline V gene has CDR1 SEHNR and CDR2 FQNEAQ (reference sequence). Unmatched junction bases numbered 4, after V lost 1 base and J lost 4 bases. The CDR3 has 16 residues. CDR3 DNA sequence: TGTGCCAGCAGCTTAGGGCTAGCGGGGGGATCAGATACGCAGTATTTT. Its protein is CASSLGLAGGSDTQYF.

This clone was detected once. Other DNA sequences in this sample translate to the same CDR3. The rearrangement joins TRBV27 to TRBJ2-5, with 7 positions matching TRBD1. Trimming cost V 5 bases and J 4 bases; bases outside gene matches: 4. The V gene's germline CDR1 is MNHEY and CDR2 SMNVEV (reference sequence). The CDR3 spans 13 residues. The DNA for the CDR3 is TGTGCCAGCAGTCCTCGACAGGGAGAGACCCAGTACTTC. Protein: CASSPRQGETQYF.

V usage is TRBV18 and J usage is TRBJ1-4; 8 bases match TRBD1. CDR1 and CDR2 from the germline V gene are KGHSH and LQKENI. V gave up 8 bases and J gave up 8 bases; unmatched junction bases: 4. The CDR3 contains 12 residues. This CDR3 reads CASHRGGEKLFF. The CDR3 nucleotides read TGTGCCAGCCACAGGGGGGGCGAAAAACTGTTTTTT.

Concerning this clone: The same CDR3 also results from other DNA sequences found in this sample. The V call is TRBV7-9, the J call TRBJ2-1; tentative D call: TRBD1 (6 bases). The germline CDR1 and CDR2 sequences are SEHNR and FQNEAQ (reference sequence). The CDR3 length is 13 residues. Trimming stripped 5 bases from V and 3 bases from J, with 8 bases between. CDR3 sequence: CASSLDSYNEQFF. The CDR3 DNA is TGTGCCAGCAGCCTGGACAGCTACAATGAGCAGTTCTTC.

The V gene is TRBV7-2, the J gene TRBJ1-2; 7 nucleotides agree with TRBD1. Germline V lookup: CDR1 SGHTA, CDR2 FQGNSA. This CDR3 is 14 amino acids long. The junction had 6 bases not matched to a gene; V was cut back by 5 bases and J by 3 bases. This CDR3 is CASSPRQGHYGYTF. In DNA form, the CDR3 reads TGTGCCAGCAGCCCAAGACAGGGCCACTATGGCTACACCTTC.

The sample holds one count of this clone. At one boundary the junction diverges from the germline segment, which might be a read error. This sequence joins TRBV7-9 and TRBJ2-1, with a possible D match to TRBD2 (5 bases). Germline values: CDR1 SEHNR, CDR2 FQNEAQ (reference sequence). CDR3 length: 16 residues. The CDR3 protein is CASSLAQNDSPHEQFF. As DNA, the CDR3 is TGTGCCAGCAGCCTAGCCCAGAATGACTCTCCCCATGAGCAGTTCTTC.

The chain recombines TRBV5-6 with TRBJ1-2; TRBD1 agrees at 8 bases. CDR1 SGHDT and CDR2 YYEEEE come from the germline V gene. This CDR3 has 17 residues. Germline trimming cut 2 bases from V and 3 bases from J; bases unmatched to any gene: 12. The CDR3 DNA reads TGTGCCAGCAGCTTTGTCTCCAGCAGGGGGCGAGACTATGGCTACACCTTC. Translated, it gives CASSFVSSRGRDYGYTF.

The chain combines TRBV12-5 with TRBJ2-1; D is uncertain. Germline-derived CDR1 and CDR2 are LGHNT and FRNRAP. V was trimmed by 5 bases and J by 9 bases, leaving 8 bases between them. This CDR3 comprises 11 residues. The DNA of the CDR3 is TGTGCTAGTGGTGCCTCGAGTGAGCAGTTCTTC. Protein sequence: CASGASSEQFF.

The CDR3 sequence is CASIAGDGYTF. CDR3 sequence (DNA): TGTGCCAGTATCGCAGGGGATGGCTACACCTTC. The chain employs TRBV19 and TRBJ1-2, with a weak D call TRBD1 (6 bases). Trimming stripped 7 bases from V and 6 bases from J, with 9 bases between. The germline CDR1 and CDR2 sequences are LNHDA and SQIVND (reference sequence). CDR3 length: 11 residues.

V is TRBV30 and J is TRBJ1-1; the D is unclear. V lost 0 bases and J lost 1, with 6 bases in between. This CDR3 is built from 13 residues. CDR1 is GTSNPN and CDR2 is SVGIG in the germline V gene (reference sequence). The DNA for the CDR3 is TGTGCCTGGAGTGTCGAGAGGAACACTGAAGCTTTCTTT. It is translated as CAWSVERNTEAFF.

The chain uses TRBV7-3 and TRBJ2-7; D is undetermined. Trimming removed 0 bases from V and 4 bases from J, with 19 bases in between. The CDR3 loop spans 17 amino acids. CDR1 is SGHTA and CDR2 is FQGTGA in the germline V gene. The CDR3 sequence: CASSLTPGGTRPYEQYF. The CDR3 nucleotides are TGTGCCAGCAGCTTAACCCCCGGCGGTACCCGACCATACGAGCAGTACTTC.

This chain joins TRBV6-1 and TRBJ1-2; a possible D gene is TRBD1 (5 bases). V lost 2 bases to trimming and J lost 6 bases, with 7 bases between them. CDR3 length: 12 amino acids. Germline V gene data show CDR1 as MNHNS and CDR2 as SASEGT. This chain's CDR3 is CASSEPGDGYTF. In DNA, the CDR3 is TGTGCCAGCAGTGAACCGGGGGATGGCTACACCTTC.

The chain is built from TRBV2 and TRBJ2-3; possibly TRBD2 for D (5 bases). Trimming removed 2 bases from V and 0 bases from J, with 9 bases in between. Looked up from germline, CDR1 is SNHLY and CDR2 is FYNNEI. CDR3 size: 15 residues. The CDR3 reads CASSETRASTDTQYF. The CDR3 DNA reads as TGTGCCAGCAGTGAAACGAGGGCTAGCACAGATACGCAGTATTTT.

The gene calls are TRBV10-3 and TRBJ1-1; D is undetermined. The V end lost 6 bases, the J end lost 1 base, and 9 bases lay between the germline ends. CDR3 length: 13 residues. Germline-derived CDR1 and CDR2 are ENHRY and SYGVKD. The DNA of the CDR3 is TGTGCCATCAGCCCGGGAACGAACACTGAAGCTTTCTTT. Protein product: CAISPGTNTEAFF.

This chain connects TRBV5-6 to TRBJ2-1; 7 bases map to TRBD2. The CDR3 runs to 16 residues. V lost 0 bases, J lost 2 bases, and 5 bases stayed unmatched. Germline V CDR1 and CDR2: SGHDT, YYEEEE. The CDR3 sequence: CASSLAWRGTYNEQFF. In nucleotides, the CDR3 is TGTGCCAGCAGCTTGGCCTGGCGGGGGACCTACAATGAGCAGTTCTTC.

V usage is TRBV30 and J usage is TRBJ2-7; D ambiguous. V was shortened by 0 bases and J by 1 base, with 7 bases between the two germline ends. This CDR3 contains 13 residues. Germline V gives CDR1 GTSNPN, CDR2 SVGIG (reference sequence). The CDR3: CAWSVISSYEQYF. The DNA for the CDR3 is TGTGCCTGGAGTGTAATCAGTTCCTACGAGCAGTACTTC.

V and J are TRBV5-1 and TRBJ1-5, with D possibly TRBD1 on 6 matching bases. Germline CDR1 reads SGHRS; CDR2 reads YFSETQ. The CDR3 is 15 amino acids. V dropped 5 bases and J dropped 1 base, with 13 bases sitting between them. The CDR3 sequence: CASSLKGGSNQPQHF. CDR3 bases: TGCGCCAGCAGTTTGAAGGGGGGGAGCAATCAGCCCCAGCATTTT.

The chain is built from TRBV19 and TRBJ2-7; TRBD2 is a possible D gene (5 bases). The CDR3 is made up of 13 amino acids. The V and J ends lost 3 bases and 2 bases respectively, with 8 bases between them. Germline assignment: CDR1 LNHDA and CDR2 SQIVND (reference sequence). CDR3 sequence (DNA): TGTGCCAGTAGTATCGGGGTTGCCTACGAGCAGTACTTC. Translating it yields CASSIGVAYEQYF.